Listed below are T cell receptor beta chains from one sample, sequenced in a study of T cell changes during pregnancy in multiple sclerosis. The table came from immunoSEQ multiplex PCR; TCRdb's copy has only in-frame clones and leaves some out. The repertoire holds 95,000 to 100,000 clones, with approximately 91% as singletons. The input for sequencing was peripheral blood, taken in the second trimester of pregnancy. Every receptor here comes from a female donor with multiple sclerosis, enrolled in a pregnancy study. CDR3s include the opening cysteine and the closing phenylalanine or tryptophan. The D gene is left open where the match is weak. Rows give clone size only sometimes, using once, few, many, or a class for an expanded clone.

TRBV7-3,.,TRBD2,TRBJ2-5,TGTGCCAGCAGCCCCGGGGGGGGAGAGACCCAGTACTTC,CASSPGGGETQYF
TRBV30,.,.,TRBJ2-1,TGTGCCTGGAGTTCAGGGGCTGAGCAGTTCTTC,CAWSSGAEQFF
TRBV28,.,.,TRBJ2-7,TGTGCCAGCAGTTTCGCGTCGTACGAGCAGTACTTC,CASSFASYEQYF
TRBV29-1,.,TRBD2,TRBJ2-3,TGCAGCGTTGGGTCCGCGACTAGCGGGTCTACAGATACGCAGTATTTT,CSVGSATSGSTDTQYF
TRBV7-2,.,TRBD2,TRBJ2-2,TGTGCCAGCAGCTTAGTGTTATTAAGGACTAGCGGGAGGGCCGGGGAGCTGTTTTTT,CASSLVLLRTSGRAGELFF
TRBV5-6,.,TRBD1,TRBJ1-5,TGTGCCAGCAGCCTCGGACAGGGCCGTCAGCCCCAGCATTTT,CASSLGQGRQPQHF
TRBV7-9,.,.,TRBJ2-6,TGTGCCAACAGCCCTCGGGTTCCTGGGGCCAACGTCCTGACTTTC,CANSPRVPGANVLTF
TRBV19,.,.,TRBJ2-7,TGTGCCAGTAGTAGCAGGGGTTCGCACGAGCAGTACTTC,CASSSRGSHEQYF
TRBV4-3,.,.,TRBJ2-7,TGCGCCAGCAGCCGACAAACGACAGGTTCCTACGAGCAGTACTTC,CASSRQTTGSYEQYF
TRBV19,.,TRBD2,TRBJ2-3,TGTGCCAGTAGTATTCGGACTAGCGGGAGAGGTCCAGATACGCAGTATTTT,CASSIRTSGRGPDTQYF
TRBV28,.,TRBD2,TRBJ2-1,TGTGCCAGCAGCGAGACTAGCGCTAGCTCCTACAATGAGCAGTTCTTC,CASSETSASSYNEQFF
TRBV6-7,.,.,TRBJ2-5,TGTGCCAGCCTCAGGGCCCAAGAGACCCAGTACTTC,CASLRAQETQYF
TRBV19,.,.,TRBJ2-1,TGTGCCAGTAGTATCGGGCGGCCGTACAGGGCAAATGAGCAGTTCTTC,CASSIGRPYRANEQFF
TRBV25-1,.,.,TRBJ2-7,TGTGCCAGCAGTGAATCTGCGGACTTATTATCCTACGAGCAGTACTTC,CASSESADLLSYEQYF
TRBV7-8,.,.,TRBJ1-5,TGTGCCAGCAGCTTAGTCGGGACTGTAAATCAGCCCCAGCATTTT,CASSLVGTVNQPQHF
TRBV7-2,.,.,TRBJ1-5,TGTGCCAGCAGCATACAGGGCTATAGCAATCAGCCCCAGCATTTT,CASSIQGYSNQPQHF
TRBV6-5,.,TRBD1,TRBJ1-2,TGTGCCAGCAGTTTGACAGGGGGCGACTATGGCTACACCTTC,CASSLTGGDYGYTF
TRBV18,.,TRBD1,TRBJ2-1,TGTGCCAGCTCACCACCTTCCGGGACAGGGATCTATGAGCAGTTCTTC,CASSPPSGTGIYEQFF
TRBV5-6,.,TRBD2,TRBJ2-7,TGTGCCAGCAGGGACTGGGAGCGGGGGTACGAGCAGTACTTC,CASRDWERGYEQYF
TRBV5-4,once,.,TRBJ2-7,TGTGCCAGCAGCCAGGACAGTTACGAGCAGTACTTC,CASSQDSYEQYF
TRBV6-5,.,.,TRBJ2-7,TGTGCCAGCAGATACTCCTTCCGGGGGTGGTACGAGCAGTACTTC,CASRYSFRGWYEQYF
TRBV5-1,.,.,TRBJ2-7,TGCGCCAGCAGCTTGGCAGGTACCCTAATCGAGCAGTACTTC,CASSLAGTLIEQYF
TRBV6-1,.,TRBD2,TRBJ2-1,TGTGCCAGCAGTAGTCTAGCGGGAAACAACGAGCAGTTCTTC,CASSSLAGNNEQFF
TRBV29-1,.,TRBD1,TRBJ2-7,TGCAGCGTTGAAGGTGACAGGGGGGCAGACGAGCAGTACTTC,CSVEGDRGADEQYF
TRBV29-1,.,TRBD2,TRBJ2-1,TGCAGCCTAGATAGCGGGAGCGGAGAGCAGTTCTTC,CSLDSGSGEQFF
TRBV6-5,.,.,TRBJ2-7,TGTGCCAGCAGTTACTCGAGGGGGTACGAGCAGTACTTC,CASSYSRGYEQYF
TRBV30,.,TRBD1,TRBJ1-1,TGTGCCTGGAGCCGTACAGGGGTGAGTGCTTTCTTT,CAWSRTGVSAFF
TRBV29-1,once,TRBD2,TRBJ2-1,TGCAGCGTTTTCCGGGAACTAGCGGGTAATGAGCAGTTCTTC,CSVFRELAGNEQFF
TRBV20-1,.,.,TRBJ2-1,TGCAGTGCTATAGGCAGGAATGAGCAGTTCTTC,CSAIGRNEQFF
TRBV7-8,few,TRBD1,TRBJ2-4,TGTGCCAGCAGCCCCAGGAGGACAGGCTTAGCCAAAAACATTCAGTACTTC,CASSPRRTGLAKNIQYF
TRBV7-9,.,TRBD1,TRBJ2-7,TGTGCCAGCAGCCTACCGGGACAGGGTATCTACGAGCAGTACTTC,CASSLPGQGIYEQYF
TRBV5-1,.,TRBD1,TRBJ1-4,TGCGCCAGCAGCTGGACAGGGAGGGGTGAAAAACTGTTTTTT,CASSWTGRGEKLFF
TRBV7-2,.,TRBD1,TRBJ2-7,TGTGCCAGCAGCCCAGGGGGAGTTCGCGAGCAGTACTTC,CASSPGGVREQYF
TRBV7-6,.,.,TRBJ1-1,TGTGCCAGCAGCCCGCAGGGGACCGGGAACACTGAAGCTTTCTTT,CASSPQGTGNTEAFF
TRBV7-2,.,TRBD1,TRBJ2-5,TGTGCCAGCAGCTTACAGGGGGCAGAGACCCAGTACTTC,CASSLQGAETQYF
TRBV7-9,.,TRBD1,TRBJ1-3,TGTGCCAGCAGAGAGACAGGGGGTCTGAACACCATATATTTT,CASRETGGLNTIYF
TRBV6-5,.,.,TRBJ2-7,TGTGCCAGCAGTTACAATGCGCTACAGAGCTCCTACGAGCAGTACTTC,CASSYNALQSSYEQYF
TRBV6-5,.,.,TRBJ1-2,TGTGCCAGCAGTTACCGGACGGGAAGAACTGGCTACACCTTC,CASSYRTGRTGYTF
TRBV28,.,TRBD1,TRBJ1-3,TGTGCCAGCAGTTTAGGAGGAGGGGGCTCCGGAAACACCATATATTTT,CASSLGGGGSGNTIYF
TRBV7-9,.,.,TRBJ2-7,TGTGCCAGCAGCGCTTTAACGGGAGTAAGCGAGCAGTACTTC,CASSALTGVSEQYF
TRBV6-5,.,.,TRBJ2-1,TGTGCCAGCAGTTTCGTCCCCTCCTACAATGAGCAGTTCTTC,CASSFVPSYNEQFF
TRBV7-7,.,.,TRBJ2-2,TGTGCTAGCAGCTTAAGGGGACTTAACACCGGGGAGCTGTTTTTT,CASSLRGLNTGELFF
TRBV9,.,TRBD2,TRBJ2-2,TGTGCCAGCAGCCCAGGGACTAGCGGGAGGTTTGCCGGGGAGCTGTTTTTT,CASSPGTSGRFAGELFF
TRBV29-1,.,TRBD2,TRBJ2-1,TGCAGCGTGAGACCCCTTTCTACGACTGGGCTAGCGGGAGTGAATGAGCAGTTCTTC,CSVRPLSTTGLAGVNEQFF
TRBV28,.,.,TRBJ1-2,TGTGCCAGCAGCCGGCAGGGCTGGTATGGCTACACCTTC,CASSRQGWYGYTF
TRBV7-9,.,.,TRBJ2-1,TGTGCCAGCAGCTTACCAGAGGACAATGAGCAGTTCTTC,CASSLPEDNEQFF